This TCR beta chain was found in a study of T-cell memory formation after mild COVID-19. Whole-study context: Clusters were largely donor specific. Study-wide findings and caveats: Among clones contracting day 15 to 85, CD4/CD8 was balanced, whereas later expanders leaned CD4+. The second-wave clones peaking on day 37 were not confirmed as SARS-CoV-2-specific.

This clonotype appeared a few times. Its antigen is unidentified. MiXCR was run by TCRdb on the 5' RACE reads, yielding one entry per CDR3 protein. This table holds some 290,000 distinct CDR3 sequences, around 15% found once. Sequencing input: PBMCs or a T cell subset sorted from them (not recorded which). The origin of this receptor is a man younger than 35 who had mild COVID-19 (a few samples of this study predate the infection). Cell type and time point are not known.

The CDR3, as DNA: TGTGCCAGCAGTTACCACCGAGGGGAGCAGTACTTC. This encodes CASSYHRGEQYF. This rearrangement joins TRBV6-5 to TRBJ2-7; D perhaps matches TRBD2 (5 bases). Germline assignment: CDR1 MNHEY and CDR2 SVGAGI. V was shortened by 2 bases and J by 7 bases, with 9 bases between the two germline ends. The CDR3 is 12 amino acids.